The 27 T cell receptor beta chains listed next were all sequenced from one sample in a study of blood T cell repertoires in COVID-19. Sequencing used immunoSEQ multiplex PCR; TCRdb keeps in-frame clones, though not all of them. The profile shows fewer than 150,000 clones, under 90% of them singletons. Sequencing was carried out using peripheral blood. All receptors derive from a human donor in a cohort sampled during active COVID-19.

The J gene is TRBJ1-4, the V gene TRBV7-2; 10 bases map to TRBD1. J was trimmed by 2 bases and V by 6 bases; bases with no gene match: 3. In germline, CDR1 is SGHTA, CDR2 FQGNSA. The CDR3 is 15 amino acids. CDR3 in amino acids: CASRDRGWTNEKLFF. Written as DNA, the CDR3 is TGTGCCAGCAGGGACAGGGGGTGGACTAATGAAAAACTGTTTTTT.

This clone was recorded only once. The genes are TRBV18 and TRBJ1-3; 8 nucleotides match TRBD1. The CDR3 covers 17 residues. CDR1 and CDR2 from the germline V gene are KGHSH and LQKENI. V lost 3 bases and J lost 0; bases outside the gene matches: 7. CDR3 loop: CASSPTPGQASGNTIYF. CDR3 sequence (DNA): TGTGCCAGCTCACCCACACCGGGACAGGCCTCTGGAAACACCATATATTTT.

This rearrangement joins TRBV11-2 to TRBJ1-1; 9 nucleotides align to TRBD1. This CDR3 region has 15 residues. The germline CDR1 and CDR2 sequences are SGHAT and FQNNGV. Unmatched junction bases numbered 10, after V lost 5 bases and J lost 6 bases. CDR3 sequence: CASSLSGTGIPEAFF. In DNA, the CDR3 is TGTGCCAGCAGCCTATCCGGGACAGGGATCCCTGAAGCTTTCTTT.

CDR3 sequence reads: CASGLVHTGELFF. The CDR3 coding sequence is TGTGCCAGTGGACTAGTCCACACCGGGGAGCTGTTTTTT. The genes are TRBV19 and TRBJ2-2; TRBD2 matches at 7 bases. Looked up from germline, CDR1 is LNHDA and CDR2 is SQIVND (reference sequence). The CDR3 is 13 amino acids. The trim removed 8 bases at V and 3 bases at J, leaving 3 bases unmatched.

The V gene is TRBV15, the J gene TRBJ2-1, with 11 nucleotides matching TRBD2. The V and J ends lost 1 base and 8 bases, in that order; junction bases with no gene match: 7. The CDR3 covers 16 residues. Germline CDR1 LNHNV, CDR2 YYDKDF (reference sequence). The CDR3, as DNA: TGTGCCACCAGCAGAGCAATGACTAGCGGGGACGATGAGCAGTTCTTC. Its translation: CATSRAMTSGDDEQFF.

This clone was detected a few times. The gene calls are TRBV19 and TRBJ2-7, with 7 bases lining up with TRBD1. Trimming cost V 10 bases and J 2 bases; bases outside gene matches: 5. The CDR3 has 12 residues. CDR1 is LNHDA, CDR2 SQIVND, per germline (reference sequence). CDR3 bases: TGTGCCACCCGGGACAGCGCCTACGAGCAGTACTTC. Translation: CATRDSAYEQYF.

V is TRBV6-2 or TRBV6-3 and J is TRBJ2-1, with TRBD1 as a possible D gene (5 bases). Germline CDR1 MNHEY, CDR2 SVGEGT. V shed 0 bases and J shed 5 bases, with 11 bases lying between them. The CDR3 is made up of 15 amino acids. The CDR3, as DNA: TGTGCCAGCAGTTACTCGATGCAGGGCCACAATGAGCAGTTCTTC. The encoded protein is CASSYSMQGHNEQFF.

The CDR3 coding sequence is TGTGCCAGCAGTGTAGGACTGCGGGCCAGCCAAGAGACCCAGTACTTC. It specifies CASSVGLRASQETQYF. The chain links TRBV6-1 to TRBJ2-5; weak D call: TRBD2 (5 bases). Germline lookup yields CDR1 MNHNS and CDR2 SASEGT. The CDR3 totals 16 residues. V was cut by 4 bases and J by 1 base, with 16 bases left in between.

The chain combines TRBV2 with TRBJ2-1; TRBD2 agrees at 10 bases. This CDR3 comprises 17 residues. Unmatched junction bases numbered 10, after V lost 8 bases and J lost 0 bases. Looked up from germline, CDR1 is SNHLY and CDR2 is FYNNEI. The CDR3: CASCQRGGPSSYNEQFF. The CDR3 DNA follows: TGTGCCAGCTGCCAGCGGGGGGGACCGAGCTCCTACAATGAGCAGTTCTTC. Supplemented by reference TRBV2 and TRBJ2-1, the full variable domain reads EPEVTQTPSHQVTQMGQEVILRCVPISNHLYFYWYRQILGQKVEFLVSFYNNEISEKSEIFDDQFSVERPDGSNFTLKIRSTKLEDSAMYFCASCQRGGPSSYNEQFFGPGTRLTVL.

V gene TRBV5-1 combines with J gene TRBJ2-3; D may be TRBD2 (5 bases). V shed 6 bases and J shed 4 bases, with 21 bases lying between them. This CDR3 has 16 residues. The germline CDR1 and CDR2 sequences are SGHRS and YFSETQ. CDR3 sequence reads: CASNRLGSLEADTQYF. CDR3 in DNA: TGCGCCAGCAATCGCCTAGGCTCGCTGGAGGCAGATACGCAGTATTTT.

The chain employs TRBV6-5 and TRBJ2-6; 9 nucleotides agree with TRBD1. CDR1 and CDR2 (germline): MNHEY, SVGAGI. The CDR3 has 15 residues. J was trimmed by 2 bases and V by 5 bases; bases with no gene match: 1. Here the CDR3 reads CASSRDRAGANVLTF. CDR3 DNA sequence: TGTGCCAGCAGTCGGGACAGGGCTGGGGCCAACGTCCTGACTTTC.

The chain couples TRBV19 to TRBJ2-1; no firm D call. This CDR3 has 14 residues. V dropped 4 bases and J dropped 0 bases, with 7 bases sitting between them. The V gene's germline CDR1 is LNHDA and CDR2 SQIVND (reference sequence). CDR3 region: CASSNTRSYNEQFF. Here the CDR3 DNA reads TGTGCCAGTAGTAACACCCGCTCCTACAATGAGCAGTTCTTC.

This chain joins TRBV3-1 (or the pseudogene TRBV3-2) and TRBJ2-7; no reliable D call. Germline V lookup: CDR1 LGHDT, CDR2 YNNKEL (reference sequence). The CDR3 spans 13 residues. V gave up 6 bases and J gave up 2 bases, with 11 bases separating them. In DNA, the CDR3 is TGTGCCAGCAGACAAACAACTACCTACGAGCAGTACTTC. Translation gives CASRQTTTYEQYF.

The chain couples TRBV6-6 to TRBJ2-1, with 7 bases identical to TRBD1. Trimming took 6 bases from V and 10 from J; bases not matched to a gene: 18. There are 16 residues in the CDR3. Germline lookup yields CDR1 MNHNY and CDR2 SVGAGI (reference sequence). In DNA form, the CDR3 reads TGTGCCAGCAGCCCCGTTGATAGGGGGCGCACGGGGGAGCAGTTCTTC. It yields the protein CASSPVDRGRTGEQFF.

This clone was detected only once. CDR3 sequence: CASSPFQGRTDTQYF. The DNA for the CDR3 is TGTGCCAGCTCACCATTCCAGGGGCGAACAGATACGCAGTATTTT. The chain uses TRBV18 and TRBJ2-3, with D perhaps matching TRBD1 (6 bases). The CDR3 runs 15 residues. Per germline, CDR1 KGHSH and CDR2 LQKENI. Trimming removed 2 bases from V and 3 bases from J, with 12 bases in between.

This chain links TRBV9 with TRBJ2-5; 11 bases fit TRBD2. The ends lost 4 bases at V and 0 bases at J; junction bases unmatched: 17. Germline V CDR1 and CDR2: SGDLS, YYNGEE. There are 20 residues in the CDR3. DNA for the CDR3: TGTGCCAGCAGCAAACGATCCGGGACTAGCGGACTAAGTGACCAAGAGACCCAGTACTTC. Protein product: CASSKRSGTSGLSDQETQYF.

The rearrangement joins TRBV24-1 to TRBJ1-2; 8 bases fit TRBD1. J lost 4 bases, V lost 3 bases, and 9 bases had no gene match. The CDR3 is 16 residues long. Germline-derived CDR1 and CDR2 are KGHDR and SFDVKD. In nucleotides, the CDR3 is TGTGCCACCAGTGATGGTACAGGGGGTTATCTCTATGGCTACACCTTC. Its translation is CATSDGTGGYLYGYTF.

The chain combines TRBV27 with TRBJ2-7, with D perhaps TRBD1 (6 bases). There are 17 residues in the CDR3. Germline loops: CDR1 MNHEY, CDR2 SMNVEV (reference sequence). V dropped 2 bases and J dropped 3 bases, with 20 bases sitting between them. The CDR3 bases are TGTGCCAGCAGTTTAATGGGGACACTCTTTCCCCGCTACGAGCAGTACTTC. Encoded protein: CASSLMGTLFPRYEQYF.

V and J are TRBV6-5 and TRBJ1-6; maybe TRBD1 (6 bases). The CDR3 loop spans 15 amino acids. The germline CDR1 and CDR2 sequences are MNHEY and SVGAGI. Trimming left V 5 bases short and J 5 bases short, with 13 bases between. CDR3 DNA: TGTGCCAGCAGTCGACAGGATCGGAATAATTCACCCCTCCACTTT. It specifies CASSRQDRNNSPLHF.

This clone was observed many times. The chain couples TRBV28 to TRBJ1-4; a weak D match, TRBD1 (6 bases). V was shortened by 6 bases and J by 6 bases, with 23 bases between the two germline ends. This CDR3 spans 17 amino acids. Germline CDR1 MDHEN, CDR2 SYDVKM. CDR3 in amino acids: CASSTTGLSGMDEKLFF. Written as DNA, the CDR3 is TGTGCCAGCAGCACGACAGGACTCTCCGGTATGGATGAAAAACTGTTTTTT.

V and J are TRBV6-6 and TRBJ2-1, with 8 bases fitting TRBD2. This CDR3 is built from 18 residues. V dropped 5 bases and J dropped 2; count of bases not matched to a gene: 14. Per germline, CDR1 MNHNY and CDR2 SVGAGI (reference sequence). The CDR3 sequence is CASSRAGAFGETYNEQFF. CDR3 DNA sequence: TGTGCCAGCAGTCGAGCGGGGGCTTTCGGGGAGACCTACAATGAGCAGTTCTTC.

CDR3 sequence reads: CASSMGGGRLTQPQHF. In DNA form, the CDR3 reads TGTGCCAGCAGTATGGGAGGGGGGCGCCTTACACAGCCCCAGCATTTT. The chain recombines TRBV28 with TRBJ1-5; tentative D call: TRBD1 (6 bases). The CDR3 covers 16 residues. V was clipped by 5 bases and J by 7 bases, with 21 bases between them. Per the germline V gene, CDR1 is MDHEN and CDR2 is SYDVKM.

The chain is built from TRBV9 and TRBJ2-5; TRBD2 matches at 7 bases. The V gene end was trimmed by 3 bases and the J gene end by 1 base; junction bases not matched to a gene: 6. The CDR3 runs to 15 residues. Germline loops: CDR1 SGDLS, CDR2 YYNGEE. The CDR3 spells CASSGGGPAQETQYF. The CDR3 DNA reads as TGTGCCAGCAGCGGCGGGGGACCGGCCCAAGAGACCCAGTACTTC. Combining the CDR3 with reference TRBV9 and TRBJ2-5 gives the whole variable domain DSGVTQTPKHLITATGQRVTLRCSPRSGDLSVYWYQQSLDQGLQFLIQYYNGEERAKGNILERFSAQQFPDLHSELNLSSLELGDSALYFCASSGGGPAQETQYFGPGTRLLVL.

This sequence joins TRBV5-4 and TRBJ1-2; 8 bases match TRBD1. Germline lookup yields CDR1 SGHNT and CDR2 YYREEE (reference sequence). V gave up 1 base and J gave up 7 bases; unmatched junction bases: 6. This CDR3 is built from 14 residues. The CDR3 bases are TGTGCCAGCAGCTTGAATTGGGACAGGACTGGCTACACCTTC. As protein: CASSLNWDRTGYTF.

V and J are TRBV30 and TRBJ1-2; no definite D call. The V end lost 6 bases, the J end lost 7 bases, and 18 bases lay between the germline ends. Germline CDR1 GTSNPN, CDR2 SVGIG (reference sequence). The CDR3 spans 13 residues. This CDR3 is CACTRSRSGGYTF. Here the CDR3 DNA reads TGTGCCTGCACCCGGTCTCGGTCTGGTGGCTACACCTTC.

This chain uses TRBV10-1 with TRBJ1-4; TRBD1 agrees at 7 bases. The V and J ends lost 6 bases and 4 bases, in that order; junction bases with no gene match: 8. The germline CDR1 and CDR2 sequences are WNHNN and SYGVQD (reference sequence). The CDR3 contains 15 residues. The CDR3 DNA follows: TGCGCCAGCAGCGACAGGGTTCAGGTTAATGAAAAACTGTTTTTT. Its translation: CASSDRVQVNEKLFF.

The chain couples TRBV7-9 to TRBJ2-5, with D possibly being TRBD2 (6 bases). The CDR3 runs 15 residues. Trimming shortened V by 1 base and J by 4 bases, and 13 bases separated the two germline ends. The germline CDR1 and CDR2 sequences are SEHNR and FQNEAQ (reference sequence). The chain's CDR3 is CASSLVRQGGETQYF. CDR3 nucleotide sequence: TGTGCCAGCAGCTTAGTGCGTCAGGGAGGAGAGACCCAGTACTTC.